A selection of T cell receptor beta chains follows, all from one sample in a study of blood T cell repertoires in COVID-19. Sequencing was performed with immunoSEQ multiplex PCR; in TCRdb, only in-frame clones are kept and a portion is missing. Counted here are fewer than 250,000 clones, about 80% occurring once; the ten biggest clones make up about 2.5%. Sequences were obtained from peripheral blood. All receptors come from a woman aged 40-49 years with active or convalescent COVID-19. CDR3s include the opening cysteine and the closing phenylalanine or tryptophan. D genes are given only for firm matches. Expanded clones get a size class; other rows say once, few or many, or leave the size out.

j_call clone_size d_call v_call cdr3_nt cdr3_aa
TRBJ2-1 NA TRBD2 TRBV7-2 TGTGCCAGCAGCTCCGCACTAGCGGGAGGGCCCTATGAGCAGTTCTTC CASSSALAGGPYEQFF
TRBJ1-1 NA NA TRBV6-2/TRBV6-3 TGTGCCAGCAGCCCATCGGGGCGGGGTACTGAAGCTTTCTTT CASSPSGRGTEAFF
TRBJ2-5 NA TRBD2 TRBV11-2 TGTGCCAGCAGCTTACCAGGGACTAGCGGCCAAGAGACCCAGTACTTC CASSLPGTSGQETQYF
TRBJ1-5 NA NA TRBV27 TGTGCCAGCAGTTCCGGCGGGGCAGGGCAGCCCCAGCATTTT CASSSGGAGQPQHF
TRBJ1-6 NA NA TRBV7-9 TGTGCCAGCAGCTTCGCCAGGGGTGATTCACCCCTCCACTTT CASSFARGDSPLHF
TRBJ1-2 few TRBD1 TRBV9 TGTGCCAGCGGTCCGGGACAGGGGGCGAGCACCTTC CASGPGQGASTF
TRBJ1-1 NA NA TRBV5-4 TGTGCCAGCAGCTTGGGACAATCGAACACTGAAGCTTTCTTT CASSLGQSNTEAFF
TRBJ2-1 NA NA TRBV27 TGTGCCAGCAGTCAGCCGGGGGAGACCTACAATGAGCAGTTCTTC CASSQPGETYNEQFF
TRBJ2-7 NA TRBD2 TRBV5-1 TGCGCCAGCAGCCTAGACTTAGCGGGGGGACCCTACGAGCAGTACTTC CASSLDLAGGPYEQYF
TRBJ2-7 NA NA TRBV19 TGTGCCAGTAACCAGGGCCTGGGAGAGCAGTACTTC CASNQGLGEQYF
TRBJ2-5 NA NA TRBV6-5 TGTGCCAGCAGTCAGGGGGAGACCCAGTACTTC CASSQGETQYF
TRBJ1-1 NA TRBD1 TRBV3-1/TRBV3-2 TGTGCCAGCAACCCCTCCGGGACAGGGATGAACACTGAAGCTTTCTTT CASNPSGTGMNTEAFF
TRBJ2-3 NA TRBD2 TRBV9 TGTGCCAGCAGCCCCGGACTAGCGGTCACAGATACGCAGTATTTT CASSPGLAVTDTQYF
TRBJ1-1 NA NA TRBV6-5 TGTGCCAGCAGTTACTCGACAGGGAACACTGAAGCTTTCTTT CASSYSTGNTEAFF
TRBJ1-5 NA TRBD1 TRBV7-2 TGTGCCAGCAGCCAAGGACAGGCGGGACAGCCCCAGCATTTT CASSQGQAGQPQHF
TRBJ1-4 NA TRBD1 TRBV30 TGTGCCTGGAGTTTGACAGGGGAAAAACTGTTTTTT CAWSLTGEKLFF
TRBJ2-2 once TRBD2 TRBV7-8 TGTGCCAGCAGCTGGGGCGGGGGGGCCTCCGGGGAGCTGTTTTTT CASSWGGGASGELFF
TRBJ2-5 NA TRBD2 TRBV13 TGTGCCAGCAGCTTCCGACTAGCGGGAGGGGTAGAGACCCAGTACTTC CASSFRLAGGVETQYF
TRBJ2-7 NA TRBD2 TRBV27 TGTGCCAGCAATCGGGGGGGCTCCTACGAGCAGTACTTC CASNRGGSYEQYF
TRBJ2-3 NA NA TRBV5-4 TGTGCCAGCAGCTTGAGAGCGGCCCGGGATACGCAGTATTTT CASSLRAARDTQYF
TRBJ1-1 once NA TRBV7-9 TGTGCCAGCGCGATCGGGGTGGCGAACACTGAAGCTTTCTTT CASAIGVANTEAFF
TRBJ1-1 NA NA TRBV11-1 TGTGCCAGCAGCCATCGTGGAGGAGGGCAGAACACTGAAGCTTTCTTT CASSHRGGGQNTEAFF
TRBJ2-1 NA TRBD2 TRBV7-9 TGTGCCAGCAGCCCCATTTTCCTAGCGGGGGGGTACAATGAGCAGTTCTTC CASSPIFLAGGYNEQFF
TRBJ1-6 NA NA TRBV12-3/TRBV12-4 TGTGCCAGCAGCCTCGGAGGCTCCCTCCACTTT CASSLGGSLHF